This passage covers 21 T cell receptor beta chains from one sample sequenced in a study of cytomegalovirus exposure and HLA in healthy donors. The PCR had 60 Vbeta and 13 Jbeta primers. Sequencing was performed with immunoSEQ multiplex PCR; in TCRdb, only in-frame clones are kept and a portion is missing. The data hold some 170,000 clones, with about 10% observed a single time. The sequenced material came from PBMCs. Receptors were obtained from a woman aged 25 to 45 in good health and CMV-seropositive.

This clone turned up a few times. This chain uses TRBV19 with TRBJ2-2; 8 bases are a match to TRBD1. V was pared by 3 bases and J by 6 bases, with 6 bases of the junction left unmatched. Germline V CDR1 and CDR2: LNHDA, SQIVND (reference sequence). This CDR3 is 15 amino acids long. The CDR3 reads CASSITGGRAGELFF. In DNA form, the CDR3 reads TGTGCCAGTAGTATCACAGGGGGACGGGCCGGGGAGCTGTTTTTT.

The genes are TRBV2 and TRBJ2-2; 8 positions match TRBD2. The CDR3 extends over 15 amino acids. V lost 1 base, J lost 3 bases, and 1 base stayed unmatched. Per the germline V gene, CDR1 is SNHLY and CDR2 is FYNNEI. The CDR3 region is CASSEGSGDTGELFF. In nucleotides, the CDR3 is TGTGCCAGCAGTGAAGGTAGCGGGGACACCGGGGAGCTGTTTTTT.

This clone was counted ten times or more. The chain carries TRBV4-2 and TRBJ1-2, with a weak D call TRBD1 (5 bases). Germline V gives CDR1 LGHNA, CDR2 YNFKEQ. The V gene lost 2 bases and the J gene lost 6 bases, with 13 bases spanning the gap. The CDR3 contains 14 residues. CDR3 in amino acids: CASSQRGGRHGYTF. The CDR3 DNA reads as TGTGCCAGCAGCCAAAGGGGCGGACGCCATGGCTACACCTTC.

This chain connects TRBV5-1 to TRBJ2-5; D unresolved. The germline CDR1 and CDR2 sequences are SGHRS and YFSETQ. Deletions cut 0 bases from V and 1 base from J, with 4 bases between. The CDR3 has 13 residues. The CDR3 sequence is CASSLVLQETQYF. The CDR3 nucleotides are TGCGCCAGCAGCTTGGTCCTCCAAGAGACCCAGTACTTC.

This clone was counted a few times. The gene calls are TRBV18 and TRBJ1-4, with 10 bases identical to TRBD1. The CDR3 is made up of 16 amino acids. Germline V gene data show CDR1 as KGHSH and CDR2 as LQKENI. V gave up 2 bases and J gave up 7 bases; unmatched junction bases: 7. The CDR3 DNA reads as TGTGCCAGCTCACCAACATCCGGGACAGGGGTTGAAAAACTGTTTTTT. Its translation is CASSPTSGTGVEKLFF.

The chain employs TRBV5-6 and TRBJ2-1; 7 positions agree with TRBD1. The V and J ends lost 2 bases and 3 bases, in that order; junction bases with no gene match: 8. The CDR3 runs to 16 residues. From germline, CDR1 is SGHDT and CDR2 YYEEEE. CDR3 loop: CASSFAGTVFYNEQFF. CDR3 DNA sequence: TGTGCCAGCAGCTTTGCCGGGACAGTTTTCTACAATGAGCAGTTCTTC.

The rearrangement links TRBV7-3 to TRBJ2-1; unclear D gene. The germline V gene has CDR1 SGHTA and CDR2 FQGTGA. The CDR3 has 15 amino acids. The V gene lost 5 bases and the J gene lost 0 bases, with 11 bases spanning the gap. The CDR3, as DNA: TGTGCCAGCAGCCCGAGACGGAGCTCCTACAATGAGCAGTTCTTC. It specifies CASSPRRSSYNEQFF.

The sample holds a few counts of this clone. The chain uses TRBV5-1 and TRBJ2-5, with TRBD2 matching 11 bases. The trim removed 4 bases at V and 5 bases at J, leaving 10 bases unmatched. The CDR3 has 16 amino acids. Germline CDR1 SGHRS, CDR2 YFSETQ. CDR3 region: CASSQGTSGGDETQYF. The CDR3 coding sequence is TGCGCCAGCAGCCAGGGGACTAGCGGAGGGGACGAGACCCAGTACTTC.

The chain has TRBV13 and TRBJ2-7; D gene uncertain. The CDR3 loop spans 13 amino acids. Trimming shortened V by 3 bases and J by 6 bases, and 12 bases separated the two germline ends. Germline CDR1 and CDR2: PRHDT and FYEKMQ (reference sequence). DNA of the CDR3: TGTGCCAGCAGCTTCGGCATCGAGGTCGAGCAGTACTTC. As protein: CASSFGIEVEQYF.

The chain links TRBV9 to TRBJ2-2; D is perhaps TRBD2 (5 bases). CDR3 length: 13 residues. The germline CDR1 and CDR2 sequences are SGDLS and YYNGEE. The V end lost 0 bases, the J end lost 8 bases, and 8 bases lay between the germline ends. The CDR3 DNA is TGTGCCAGCAGCGTAGATTGGGAGGGGGAGCTGTTTTTT. Translated, it gives CASSVDWEGELFF.

This clone was observed a few times. The J gene is TRBJ1-2, the V gene TRBV30; no clear D gene. V dropped 3 bases and J dropped 8 bases, with 25 bases sitting between them. The CDR3 covers 16 residues. Per germline, CDR1 GTSNPN and CDR2 SVGIG (reference sequence). CDR3 sequence reads: CAWSVSTISKTGGYTF. The CDR3 nucleotides read TGTGCCTGGAGCGTTTCGACGATATCGAAGACGGGGGGCTACACCTTC.

DNA for the CDR3: TGTGCCAGTAGGGTGACAGGGTTAAATGAAAAACTGTTTTTT. It yields the protein CASRVTGLNEKLFF. The rearrangement links TRBV19 to TRBJ1-4, with 7 positions matching TRBD1. The CDR3 runs 14 residues. In germline, CDR1 is LNHDA, CDR2 SQIVND (reference sequence). V dropped 6 bases and J dropped 5; count of bases not matched to a gene: 6.

CDR3 sequence (DNA): TGTGCCAGCAGTTTTGGACTCCCGGTGGATGAAAAACTGTTTTTT. Its protein product is CASSFGLPVDEKLFF. The rearrangement uses TRBV6-6 and TRBJ1-4; D not resolved. V was trimmed by 4 bases and J by 6 bases, leaving 15 bases between them. Germline V CDR1 and CDR2: MNHNY, SVGAGI (reference sequence). CDR3 length: 15 residues.

In its sample, this clone was seen a few times. V is TRBV2 and J is TRBJ1-5; 11 bases line up with TRBD1. Germline values: CDR1 SNHLY, CDR2 FYNNEI. V dropped 5 bases and J dropped 1; count of bases not matched to a gene: 10. The CDR3 spans 18 residues. The CDR3 sequence is CASSKSDRGLGSNQPQHF. Here the CDR3 DNA reads TGTGCCAGCAGTAAGTCGGACAGGGGGCTTGGAAGCAATCAGCCCCAGCATTTT.

The table lists this clone with a few counts. J is TRBJ1-3 and V is TRBV7-3; possible D gene TRBD1, 6 bases. V was trimmed by 2 bases and J by 2 bases, leaving 13 bases between them. Germline CDR1 and CDR2: SGHTA and FQGTGA. This CDR3 has 16 amino acids. The CDR3 DNA follows: TGTGCCAGCAGCTTATACCCACAGGGTGCTGGAAACACCATATATTTT. This codes for CASSLYPQGAGNTIYF.

This clone was picked up a small number of times. The chain links TRBV4-1 to TRBJ2-1; possible D gene TRBD1, 5 bases. The germline V gene has CDR1 MGHRA and CDR2 YSYEKL. Trimming took off 3 bases at V and 6 bases at J, with 15 bases between the two ends. CDR3 size: 15 residues. For the CDR3, the DNA is TGCGCCAGCAGCCAGGGGCCCGGAGCAGGCAATGAGCAGTTCTTC. It codes for CASSQGPGAGNEQFF.

This clone has more than one count but fewer than ten. The chain combines TRBV13 with TRBJ2-3; a possible D gene is TRBD2 (6 bases). From germline, CDR1 is PRHDT and CDR2 FYEKMQ (reference sequence). Trimming shortened V by 5 bases and J by 0 bases, and 15 bases separated the two germline ends. The CDR3 covers 16 residues. The CDR3 spells CASSDAASASTDTQYF. The CDR3, as DNA: TGTGCCAGCAGCGATGCTGCTAGCGCCAGCACAGATACGCAGTATTTT.

This clone was recorded a few times. The chain couples TRBV6-1 to TRBJ2-7, with D perhaps TRBD1 (7 bases). This CDR3 spans 15 amino acids. CDR1 and CDR2 from the germline V gene are MNHNS and SASEGT. The V end was cut by 7 bases, the J end by 0 bases, with 16 bases between. The CDR3 reads CASTIRGDSSYEQYF. DNA for the CDR3: TGTGCCAGCACGATAAGGGGGGACAGCTCCTACGAGCAGTACTTC.

The chain couples TRBV18 to TRBJ2-7; D is unclear. Trimming left V 5 bases short and J 0 bases short, with 8 bases between. The germline gives CDR1 KGHSH, CDR2 LQKENI. The CDR3 runs 13 residues. The CDR3 is CASSASSSYEQYF. The CDR3, as DNA: TGTGCCAGCTCAGCCTCGAGCTCCTACGAGCAGTACTTC.

This clone was counted between two and nine times. The chain links TRBV5-1 to TRBJ1-5; TRBD1 might be the D (6 bases). The germline V and J ends were trimmed by 4 bases and 7 bases, with 15 bases remaining between them. The CDR3 sequence is 14 residues long. CDR1 and CDR2 (germline): SGHRS, YFSETQ. This CDR3 reads CASSPTQGTQPQHF. As DNA, the CDR3 is TGCGCCAGCAGCCCTACACAGGGTACCCAGCCCCAGCATTTT.

The chain couples TRBV27 to TRBJ2-1; a possible D gene is TRBD1 (5 bases). Germline V gives CDR1 MNHEY, CDR2 SMNVEV (reference sequence). Trimming stripped 6 bases from V and 6 bases from J, with 12 bases between. The CDR3 covers 13 residues. Written as DNA, the CDR3 is TGTGCCAGCAGCCTCGGACACCTCAATGAGCAGTTCTTC. Its protein is CASSLGHLNEQFF.